One TCR beta chain is described in this entry. The data belong to a study of blood T cell repertoires in COVID-19. Background on the study: T cells, B-cell-depleted T cells, or PBMCs provided the cDNA or gDNA that served as material.

Authors' data handling: The assay estimated nucleated cells by amplifying reference gene primers. The data were produced by immunoSEQ multiplex PCR, yet TCRdb's version contains in-frame clones alone and is incomplete. D and trimming come from the DNA, and the V and J calls and clone size come from that table. The sample has fewer than 150,000 clones; 84% are singletons. The CDR3 consists of 15 residues. The germline V gene encodes CDR1 SEHNR and CDR2 FQNEAQ (reference sequence). With 5 bases clipped from V and 4 bases from J, the junction kept 10 bases outside the gene matches. The V call is TRBV7-9, the J call TRBJ1-2, with 7 bases fitting TRBD1. Input material: peripheral blood. This TCR was recovered from a human donor in a cohort sampled during active COVID-19. Here the CDR3 reads CASSREGAAVYGYTF. In DNA, the CDR3 is TGTGCCAGCAGCCGGGAGGGGGCGGCAGTCTATGGCTACACCTTC.